The next 32 T cell receptor beta chains were all read from a single sample in a study of CD8 T cells in Susac syndrome. Random hexamers were used to reverse transcribe an amount of roughly 0.5 to 1 ug RNA. TCRdb re-derived calls from the immunoSEQ multiplex PCR reads in MiXCR, one entry per CDR3 protein. The repertoire holds 400,000 to 550,000 distinct CDR3 sequences, with more than 80% as singletons. What was sequenced was CD8+ T cells from PBMCs. Source of these receptors: a human donor with multiple sclerosis.

The chain combines TRBV7-9 with TRBJ1-5; D remains unclear. Trimming removed 6 bases from V and 2 bases from J, with 11 bases in between. Germline CDR1 reads SEHNR; CDR2 reads FQNEAQ (reference sequence). The CDR3 spans 14 residues. In DNA form, the CDR3 reads TGTGCCAGCAGTTTCCATGGACGCAATCAGCCCCAGCATTTT. It codes for CASSFHGRNQPQHF.

The J gene is TRBJ1-1, the V gene TRBV29-1; 8 bases match TRBD1. Germline V lookup: CDR1 SQVTM, CDR2 ANQGSEA. There are 14 residues in the CDR3. J lost 3 bases, V lost 5 bases, and 8 bases had no gene match. The CDR3 sequence is CSVLGQGGDTEAFF. The CDR3, as DNA: TGCAGCGTTCTAGGACAGGGAGGTGACACTGAAGCTTTCTTT.

The J gene is TRBJ1-1, the V gene TRBV9; 11 bases line up with TRBD1. V was pared by 4 bases and J by 6 bases, with 5 bases of the junction left unmatched. This CDR3 has 14 amino acids. Germline lookup yields CDR1 SGDLS and CDR2 YYNGEE. The CDR3 nucleotides read TGTGCCAGCAGCACTCCGGGACAGGGGGCTGAAGCTTTCTTT. This gives the protein CASSTPGQGAEAFF.

The table lists this clonotype with a count of one. This chain connects TRBV28 to TRBJ1-2; D perhaps matches TRBD1 (5 bases). The germline V and J ends were trimmed by 1 base and 4 bases, with 10 bases remaining between them. CDR3 length: 14 residues. Germline CDR1 reads MDHEN; CDR2 reads SYDVKM. The CDR3 sequence is CASSLSGLSYGYTF. In DNA, the CDR3 is TGTGCCAGCAGTTTATCGGGACTCAGCTATGGCTACACCTTC.

The V gene is TRBV20-1, the J gene TRBJ2-1; weak D call: TRBD1 (6 bases). Germline CDR1 is DFQATT and CDR2 is SNEGSKA (reference sequence). This CDR3 region has 16 residues. The V end lost 0 bases, the J end lost 8 bases, and 20 bases lay between the germline ends. The CDR3 DNA reads TGCAGTGCTAGAGATAGATCAGGGGCCACTTACGATGAGCAGTTCTTC. This translates into CSARDRSGATYDEQFF.

The chain uses TRBV7-9 and TRBJ1-1; D call uncertain. CDR3 length equals 17 residues. V was pared by 3 bases and J by 1 base, with 18 bases between. CDR1 SEHNR and CDR2 FQNEAQ come from the germline V gene (reference sequence). This chain's CDR3 is CASSFELTAWGNTEAFF. The CDR3 bases are TGTGCCAGCAGCTTCGAGTTAACAGCATGGGGGAACACTGAAGCTTTCTTT.

The J gene is TRBJ2-2, the V gene TRBV6-5; D unresolved. This CDR3 spans 15 amino acids. Germline CDR1 and CDR2: MNHEY and SVGAGI. V was shortened by 0 bases and J by 5 bases, with 10 bases between the two germline ends. CDR3 nucleotides: TGTGCCAGCAGTTACTCCTGGGGTTTAACCGGGGAGCTGTTTTTT. The encoded protein is CASSYSWGLTGELFF.

V is TRBV4-1 and J is TRBJ1-5; D ambiguous. The V end lost 0 bases, the J end lost 6 bases, and 6 bases lay between the germline ends. Germline loops: CDR1 MGHRA, CDR2 YSYEKL. The CDR3 covers 13 residues. The CDR3 here is CASSQELTQPQHF. DNA of the CDR3: TGCGCCAGCAGCCAAGAGTTGACTCAGCCCCAGCATTTT.

The rearrangement links TRBV27 to TRBJ1-1; no reliable D call. Germline V gene data show CDR1 as MNHEY and CDR2 as SMNVEV (reference sequence). V was trimmed by 6 bases and J by 3 bases, leaving 14 bases between them. CDR3 size: 14 residues. The CDR3 DNA follows: TGTGCCAGCAGGCCCAGCTTTTCGGACACTGAAGCTTTCTTT. Amino acids: CASRPSFSDTEAFF.

The V gene is TRBV18, the J gene TRBJ1-1, with TRBD1 matching 9 bases. The CDR3 is made up of 14 amino acids. Losses at the gene ends were 4 bases for V and 6 bases for J; bases not matched to a gene: 6. Germline V CDR1 and CDR2: KGHSH, LQKENI. DNA for the CDR3: TGTGCCAGCTCACTGACAGGGGGTCTCCCTGAAGCTTTCTTT. This codes for CASSLTGGLPEAFF.

The chain carries TRBV5-1 and TRBJ2-3; possibly TRBD1 for D (5 bases). The germline V gene has CDR1 SGHRS and CDR2 YFSETQ. The CDR3 runs to 15 residues. V was trimmed by 0 bases and J by 1 base, leaving 9 bases between them. CDR3 residues: CASSLGREGTDTQYF. The CDR3 DNA reads TGCGCCAGCAGCTTGGGCAGGGAAGGCACAGATACGCAGTATTTT. Full variable domain (outside the CDR3, taken from reference TRBV5-1 and TRBJ2-3): KAGVTQTPRYLIKTRGQQVTLSCSPISGHRSVSWYQQTPGQGLQFLFEYFSETQRNKGNFPGRFSGRQFSNSRSEMNVSTLELGDSALYLCASSLGREGTDTQYFGPGTRLTVL.

This chain uses TRBV6-6 with TRBJ1-5; possibly TRBD1 for D (5 bases). Germline V CDR1 and CDR2: MNHNY, SVGAGI (reference sequence). The germline V and J ends were trimmed by 6 bases and 7 bases, with 16 bases remaining between them. This CDR3 comprises 14 residues. The CDR3 bases are TGTGCCAGCAGAGCACTTGGGACTCTCCAGCCCCAGCATTTT. Protein product: CASRALGTLQPQHF.

DNA for the CDR3: TGCAGCGTTGACCTCGAAGGGAGCTCCTACGAGCAGTACTTC. It specifies CSVDLEGSSYEQYF. This chain connects TRBV29-1 to TRBJ2-7; weak D call: TRBD2 (5 bases). The V gene lost 3 bases and the J gene lost 0 bases, with 12 bases spanning the gap. This CDR3 spans 14 amino acids. The germline V gene encodes CDR1 SQVTM and CDR2 ANQGSEA.

The gene calls are TRBV19 and TRBJ1-1, with 8 bases lining up with TRBD1. The V and J ends lost 3 bases and 1 base, in that order; junction bases with no gene match: 1. The germline V gene has CDR1 LNHDA and CDR2 SQIVND (reference sequence). The CDR3 length is 14 residues. CDR3: CASSIDRGNTEAFF. The CDR3 region has the DNA TGTGCCAGTAGTATCGACAGGGGGAACACTGAAGCTTTCTTT.

The chain uses TRBV7-9 and TRBJ2-3; D possibly corresponds to TRBD2 (5 bases). The V and J ends lost 5 bases and 6 bases respectively, with 15 bases between them. The germline CDR1 and CDR2 sequences are SEHNR and FQNEAQ (reference sequence). The CDR3 is 14 amino acids. In DNA form, the CDR3 reads TGTGCCAGCAGCCCAGGACTTAATCCGGATACGCAGTATTTT. Its translation: CASSPGLNPDTQYF.

The V and J genes are TRBV6-5 and TRBJ2-5; perhaps TRBD2 as D (5 bases). Germline CDR1 is MNHEY and CDR2 is SVGAGI. The CDR3 totals 14 residues. Trimming removed 2 bases at V and 5 bases at J, with 12 bases between. The CDR3, as DNA: TGTGCCAGCAGTTACCGGGTACTAGGGGAGACCCAGTACTTC. Translating gives CASSYRVLGETQYF.

There are a few counts of this clonotype. At one end the junction does not follow the germline gene, possibly because of a read error. The V and J genes are TRBV6-2 or TRBV6-3 and TRBJ2-7; 8 bases are a match to TRBD2. The CDR3 covers 13 residues. Germline-derived CDR1 and CDR2 are MNHEY and SVGEGT. This chain's CDR3 is CATSWTSPYEQYF. CDR3 nucleotides: TGTGCCACCAGTTGGACTAGCCCCTACGAGCAGTACTTC.

J is TRBJ1-5 and V is TRBV27; D unclear. The CDR3 consists of 15 residues. V shed 1 base and J shed 6 bases, with 13 bases lying between them. Per the germline V gene, CDR1 is MNHEY and CDR2 is SMNVEV (reference sequence). For the CDR3, the DNA is TGTGCCAGCAGTTTATTATCGGGGTCAGGTCAGCCCCAGCATTTT. Protein product: CASSLLSGSGQPQHF.

V and J are TRBV7-2 and TRBJ2-5; D may be TRBD1 or TRBD2 (5 bases each). The germline V gene encodes CDR1 SGHTA and CDR2 FQGNSA. The ends were cut back, 0 bases at V and 1 base at J, with 9 bases in the middle. The CDR3 sequence is 15 residues long. The CDR3 is CASSLAQGPQETQYF. CDR3 coding DNA: TGTGCCAGCAGCTTAGCGCAGGGACCCCAAGAGACCCAGTACTTC.

This chain uses TRBV5-4 with TRBJ1-2; tentatively, D is TRBD1 (6 bases). The germline CDR1 and CDR2 sequences are SGHNT and YYREEE (reference sequence). With 0 bases removed from V and 4 bases from J, the gap between germline ends came to 10 bases. There are 14 residues in the CDR3. CDR3 amino acids: CASSLETGLYGYTF. The CDR3 DNA sequence: TGTGCCAGCAGCTTGGAGACAGGTCTCTATGGCTACACCTTC.

This clonotype was found once. This chain links TRBV19 with TRBJ1-1; D unresolved. CDR1 and CDR2 from the germline V gene are LNHDA and SQIVND (reference sequence). With 7 bases removed from V and 1 base from J, the gap between germline ends came to 16 bases. This CDR3 has 15 residues. CDR3: CASTPTWAGNTEAFF. The CDR3 DNA is TGTGCCAGTACCCCAACTTGGGCGGGGAACACTGAAGCTTTCTTT.

V gene TRBV19 combines with J gene TRBJ2-1; 7 bases are shared with TRBD1. The CDR3 contains 20 residues. V dropped 6 bases and J dropped 1; count of bases not matched to a gene: 21. The V gene's germline CDR1 is LNHDA and CDR2 SQIVND (reference sequence). The CDR3 spells CASRYLPGQKKNPSYNEQFF. As DNA, the CDR3 is TGTGCCAGTAGATACCTTCCGGGACAGAAAAAAAATCCGTCCTACAATGAGCAGTTCTTC.

The V and J genes are TRBV30 and TRBJ2-7; either TRBD1 or TRBD2 may supply D (5 bases each). This CDR3 spans 15 amino acids. The V and J ends lost 0 bases and 1 base respectively, with 13 bases between them. The germline CDR1 and CDR2 sequences are GTSNPN and SVGIG (reference sequence). This CDR3 reads CAWSVGMGESYEQYF. Written as DNA, the CDR3 is TGTGCCTGGAGTGTAGGGATGGGGGAGTCCTACGAGCAGTACTTC.

The chain carries TRBV28 and TRBJ2-3; TRBD1 might be the D (6 bases). The CDR3 loop spans 15 amino acids. Trimming took off 5 bases at V and 0 bases at J, with 12 bases between the two ends. Per the germline V gene, CDR1 is MDHEN and CDR2 is SYDVKM. The CDR3 nucleotides are TGTGCCAGCAGTGCGGACAGTTTAAGCACAGATACGCAGTATTTT. Protein: CASSADSLSTDTQYF.

V and J are TRBV4-1 and TRBJ2-7; D is unclear. CDR1 and CDR2 from the germline V gene are MGHRA and YSYEKL. The CDR3 is made up of 14 amino acids. V shed 0 bases and J shed 2 bases, with 8 bases lying between them. CDR3 coding DNA: TGCGCCAGCAGCCAAGAACGAACGACCTACGAGCAGTACTTC. This encodes CASSQERTTYEQYF.

The V call is TRBV2, the J call TRBJ2-3; D not certain. Germline V CDR1 and CDR2: SNHLY, FYNNEI. V lost 4 bases and J lost 0, with 11 bases in between. There are 15 residues in the CDR3. The CDR3 is CASSGEGVSTDTQYF. In DNA form, the CDR3 reads TGTGCCAGCAGTGGCGAAGGAGTTAGCACAGATACGCAGTATTTT. The full variable domain, rest sourced from reference TRBV2 and TRBJ2-3, is EPEVTQTPSHQVTQMGQEVILRCVPISNHLYFYWYRQILGQKVEFLVSFYNNEISEKSEIFDDQFSVERPDGSNFTLKIRSTKLEDSAMYFCASSGEGVSTDTQYFGPGTRLTVL.

CDR3 protein: CASSRDRETSRGYTF. The DNA of the CDR3 is TGTGCCAGCAGCAGGGACAGGGAAACGTCCCGGGGCTACACCTTC. The chain carries TRBV2 and TRBJ1-2; 9 nucleotides align to TRBD1. Germline V gene sequence: CDR1 SNHLY, CDR2 FYNNEI. J gave up 8 bases and V 6 bases, and 13 bases lay outside the gene matches. This CDR3 has 15 amino acids. The complete variable domain, with remaining parts taken from reference TRBV2 and TRBJ1-2, reads EPEVTQTPSHQVTQMGQEVILRCVPISNHLYFYWYRQILGQKVEFLVSFYNNEISEKSEIFDDQFSVERPDGSNFTLKIRSTKLEDSAMYFCASSRDRETSRGYTFGSGTRLTVV.

The V call is TRBV28, the J call TRBJ2-1, with 7 nucleotides matching TRBD2. With 3 bases clipped from V and 5 bases from J, the junction kept 4 bases outside the gene matches. Germline values: CDR1 MDHEN, CDR2 SYDVKM. The CDR3 runs to 14 residues. The CDR3 region has the DNA TGTGCCAGCAGTTTTTTACTAGCGAACAATGAGCAGTTCTTC. This gives the protein CASSFLLANNEQFF. Using reference TRBV28 and TRBJ2-1 for the parts outside the CDR3, the full variable domain is DVKVTQSSRYLVKRTGEKVFLECVQDMDHENMFWYRQDPGLGLRLIYFSYDVKMKEKGDIPEGYSVSREKKERFSLILESASTNQTSMYLCASSFLLANNEQFFGPGTRLTVL.

The rearrangement joins TRBV28 to TRBJ2-3; 9 bases match TRBD2. The V and J ends lost 5 bases and 2 bases, in that order; junction bases with no gene match: 5. The CDR3 sequence is 15 residues long. Germline CDR1 reads MDHEN; CDR2 reads SYDVKM. The CDR3 DNA reads TGTGCCAGCAGTGTTAGCGGGGGATACACAGATACGCAGTATTTT. This gives the protein CASSVSGGYTDTQYF.

This clonotype has a handful of counts. V is TRBV11-1 and J is TRBJ2-7, with TRBD2 matching over 10 bases. The trim removed 1 base at V and 0 bases at J, leaving 15 bases unmatched. Germline assignment: CDR1 SGHAT and CDR2 FQDESV (reference sequence). This CDR3 contains 20 residues. The CDR3 DNA sequence: TGTGCCAGCAGCTTAGTTGTGTTGGCTAGCGGGAGTAGAGCCTCCTACGAGCAGTACTTC. It yields the protein CASSLVVLASGSRASYEQYF.

In this sample, this clonotype turned up a few times. The chain carries TRBV29-1 and TRBJ2-5; 7 bases align to TRBD1. The CDR3 contains 15 residues. Germline V gene lookup returns CDR1 SQVTM and CDR2 ANQGSEA. The V gene end was trimmed by 1 base and the J gene end by 2 bases; junction bases not matched to a gene: 7. This CDR3 is CSVEARDSEQETQYF. DNA of the CDR3: TGCAGCGTTGAAGCCCGGGACAGCGAACAAGAGACCCAGTACTTC. The full variable domain, completed using reference TRBV29-1 and TRBJ2-5, is SAVISQKPSRDICQRGTSLTIQCQVDSQVTMMFWYRQQPGQSLTLIATANQGSEATYESGFVIDKFPISRPNLTFSTLTVSNMSPEDSSIYLCSVEARDSEQETQYFGPGTRLLVL.

J is TRBJ1-1 and V is TRBV30; D uncertain. Germline V gene data show CDR1 as GTSNPN and CDR2 as SVGIG (reference sequence). CDR3 length: 13 amino acids. V shed 5 bases and J shed 0 bases, with 10 bases lying between them. The DNA for the CDR3 is TGTGCCTGGGACCGAGGAATGAACACTGAAGCTTTCTTT. Encoded protein: CAWDRGMNTEAFF. Full variable domain (outside the CDR3, taken from reference TRBV30 and TRBJ1-1): SQTIHQWPATLVQPVGSPLSLECTVEGTSNPNLYWYRQAAGRGLQLLFYSVGIGQISSEVPQNLSASRPQDRQFILSSKKLLLSDSGFYLCAWDRGMNTEAFFGQGTRLTVV.